These T cell receptor beta chains were read from a single sample in a study of cytomegalovirus exposure and HLA in healthy donors. Produced via immunoSEQ multiplex PCR; TCRdb's table is partial and in-frame only. This table has under 250,000 clones, approximately 87% appearing once. The sample was PBMCs. The receptors shown here come from a man aged 18 to 29 in good health and CMV-seronegative. CDR3s include the opening cysteine and the closing phenylalanine or tryptophan. Each record gives: V gene, clone size, J gene, D gene, CDR3 DNA, CDR3 protein. The D gene is left open where the match is weak. Clone size is stated in some rows and not others, as once, few, many or a class when expanded.

TRBV27	.	TRBJ2-7	.	TGTGCCAGCAGTTTAAAGGGGCTTGGAACCTACGAGCAGTACTTC	CASSLKGLGTYEQYF
TRBV27	.	TRBJ2-7	.	TGTGCCAGCAGTTTATCGCGACCCGGGGGAATAGGGTCCTACGAGCAGTACTTC	CASSLSRPGGIGSYEQYF
TRBV5-6	.	TRBJ1-2	.	TGTGCCAGCAGCATGGCCGACGGGGTTTACGGCTACACCTTC	CASSMADGVYGYTF
TRBV10-3	.	TRBJ2-2	TRBD2	TGTGCCATCAGTGAGGGGCTAGCGGGAGCGGTGGGGGAGCTGTTTTTT	CAISEGLAGAVGELFF
TRBV28	.	TRBJ1-2	.	TGTGCCAGCAGTTTGGCGGTTCCCTATGGCTACACCTTC	CASSLAVPYGYTF
TRBV2	.	TRBJ2-1	TRBD2	TGTGCCATCCTAGGACTAGCGGGCTCCTCTAATGAGCAGTTCTTC	CAILGLAGSSNEQFF
TRBV28	.	TRBJ2-2	.	TGTGCCAGCAGTTTGGCGGGCCGGAACACCGGGGAGCTGTTTTTT	CASSLAGRNTGELFF
TRBV27	.	TRBJ2-4	TRBD2	TGTGCCAGCAGTTTGGCGTCTAGCGGGGTTAGAAACATTCAGTACTTC	CASSLASSGVRNIQYF
TRBV4-1	once	TRBJ2-5	.	TGCGCCAGCAGCCAACCGTCCGAGACCCAGTACTTC	CASSQPSETQYF
TRBV28	.	TRBJ1-2	TRBD1	TGTGCCAGCAGTTTGGTAACAGGGGATAACTATGGCTACACCTTC	CASSLVTGDNYGYTF
TRBV7-9	once	TRBJ2-1	.	TGTGCCAGCAGCTCGTACCTGAGCTCCTACAATGAGCAGTTCTTC	CASSSYLSSYNEQFF
TRBV6-5	.	TRBJ1-2	.	TGTGCCAGCAGATCTCGAGGGGGGGACTATGGCTACACCTTC	CASRSRGGDYGYTF
TRBV21-1	.	TRBJ1-1	.	TGTGCCAGCAGCAAACCAAGGGGGCGGAACACTGAAGCTTTCTTT	CASSKPRGRNTEAFF
TRBV12-5	many	TRBJ2-2	.	TGTGCTAGTGGTTCAGGTGTTGGGTCCGGGGAGCTGTTTTTT	CASGSGVGSGELFF
TRBV11-2	.	TRBJ1-3	.	TGTGCCAGCAGCTTAGATTTCAGGGGCACCATATATTTT	CASSLDFRGTIYF
TRBV9	.	TRBJ2-3	TRBD2	TGTGCCAGCAGCGTAGGGGCTAGCGGGTACACAGATACGCAGTATTTT	CASSVGASGYTDTQYF
TRBV9	.	TRBJ2-7	.	TGTGCCAGCAGCGTAGCTTGGGACACCTACGAGCAGTACTTC	CASSVAWDTYEQYF
TRBV4-3	.	TRBJ1-1	TRBD1	TGCGCCAGCAGCCAAGATCCGGGACAGGGTTACATGAACACTGAAGCTTTCTTT	CASSQDPGQGYMNTEAFF